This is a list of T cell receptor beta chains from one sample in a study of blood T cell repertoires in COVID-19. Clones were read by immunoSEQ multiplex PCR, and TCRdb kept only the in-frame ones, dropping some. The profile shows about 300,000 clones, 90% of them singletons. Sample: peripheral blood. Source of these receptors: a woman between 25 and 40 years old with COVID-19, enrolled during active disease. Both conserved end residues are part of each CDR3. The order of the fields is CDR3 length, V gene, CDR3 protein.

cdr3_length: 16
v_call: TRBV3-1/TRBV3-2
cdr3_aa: CASSQARSLPPNEQFF

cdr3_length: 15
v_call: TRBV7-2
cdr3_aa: CASSWGRRGGNEQFF

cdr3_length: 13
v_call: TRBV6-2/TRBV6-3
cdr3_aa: CASSPPTGGGYTF

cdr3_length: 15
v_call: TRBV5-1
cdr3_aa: CASSLNADRGTEAFF

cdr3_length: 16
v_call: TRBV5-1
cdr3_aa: CASSYSSGSSYNEQFF

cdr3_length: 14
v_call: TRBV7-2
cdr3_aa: CASSLTAGLYEQYF

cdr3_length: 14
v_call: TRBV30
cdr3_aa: CAWSVRRYPYEQYF

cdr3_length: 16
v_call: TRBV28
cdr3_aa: CASSPHPTGSNEKLFF

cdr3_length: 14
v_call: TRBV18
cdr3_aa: CASSSGQGGPEQYF

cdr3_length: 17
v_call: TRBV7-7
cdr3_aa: CASSLERGDRGVYEQYF

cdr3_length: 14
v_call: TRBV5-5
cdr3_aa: CASSLTATNEKLFF

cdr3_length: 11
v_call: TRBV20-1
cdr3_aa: CSASRGYEQYF

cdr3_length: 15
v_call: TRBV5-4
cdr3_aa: CASSSGTSGLNEQFF

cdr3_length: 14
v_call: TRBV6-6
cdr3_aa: CASSYSGTGTEAFF

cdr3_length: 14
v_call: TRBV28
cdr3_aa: CASSMPGALYEQYF

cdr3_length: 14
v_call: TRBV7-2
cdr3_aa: CASRGQMEVYEQYF

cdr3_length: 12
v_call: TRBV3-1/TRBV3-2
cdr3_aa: CASSQGGREQFF

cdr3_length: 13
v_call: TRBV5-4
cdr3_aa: CASSSQGRNEQYF

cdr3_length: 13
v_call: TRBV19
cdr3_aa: CASWDRGNYGYTF

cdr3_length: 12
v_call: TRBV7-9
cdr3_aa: CASSSQGNTIYF

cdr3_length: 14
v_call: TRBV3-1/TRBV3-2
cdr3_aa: CASSLGTGGEKLFF

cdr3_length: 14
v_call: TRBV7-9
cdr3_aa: CASSQELGGFEQYF

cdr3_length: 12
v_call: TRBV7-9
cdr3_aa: CASRQGAGELFF

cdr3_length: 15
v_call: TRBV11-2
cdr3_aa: CASSYVLTGGAGYTF

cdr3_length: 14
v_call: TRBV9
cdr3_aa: CASSVGGQSYEQYF

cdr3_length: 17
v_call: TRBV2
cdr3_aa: CASSSSTGGRSNSPLHF

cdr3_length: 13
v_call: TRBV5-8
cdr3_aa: CASSLTAFSEQFF

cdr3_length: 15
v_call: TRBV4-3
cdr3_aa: CASSSRQGAVNEQYF

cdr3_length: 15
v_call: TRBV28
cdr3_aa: CASRDPGTGGYEQYF

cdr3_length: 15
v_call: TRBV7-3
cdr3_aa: CASSLGLAVTDTQYF

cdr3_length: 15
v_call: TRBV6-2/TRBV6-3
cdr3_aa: CASSRHRGPSYEQYF

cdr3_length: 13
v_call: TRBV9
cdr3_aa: CASSVGVQETQYF

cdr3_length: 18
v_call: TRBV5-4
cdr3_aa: CASSLGGRTGVGTGELFF

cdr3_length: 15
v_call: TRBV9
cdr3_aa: CASSGTTGTGNTIYF

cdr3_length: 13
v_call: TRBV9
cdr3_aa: CASSMTQGYGYTF

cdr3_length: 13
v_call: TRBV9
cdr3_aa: CASSREGSYGYTF

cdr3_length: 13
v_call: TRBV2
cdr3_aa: CATARDYGFEQFF

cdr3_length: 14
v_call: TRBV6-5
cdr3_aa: CASSYGGSAYGYTF

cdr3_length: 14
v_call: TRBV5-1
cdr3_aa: CASSGLEMAGGYTF

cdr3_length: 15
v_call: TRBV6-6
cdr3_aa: CASSFSTVANSPLHF

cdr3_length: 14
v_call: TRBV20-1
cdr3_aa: CSASDWSSYNEQFF

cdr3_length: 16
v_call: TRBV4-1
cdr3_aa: CASSQAPGVQGYGYTF

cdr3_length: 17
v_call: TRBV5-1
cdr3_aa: CASSLKPGTGGNTEAFF

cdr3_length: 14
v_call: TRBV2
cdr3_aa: CASSRESSGNTIYF

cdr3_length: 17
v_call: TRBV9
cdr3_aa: CASSEQWAGGQGNTIYF

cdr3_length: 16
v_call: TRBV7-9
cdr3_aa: CASSPRASGGFNEQFF